The 19 T cell receptor beta chains below all came from one sample that was sequenced in a study of blood T cell repertoires in COVID-19. Profiling relied on immunoSEQ multiplex PCR, and the TCRdb table lists in-frame clones only, not all of them. This sample has about 170,000 clones, with around 83% found just once. Sequenced: peripheral blood. Receptors originate from a woman aged 70-85 years who had recovered from COVID-19.

The chain recombines TRBV18 with TRBJ2-7; D gene unclear. CDR3 length: 13 residues. Germline V gene lookup returns CDR1 KGHSH and CDR2 LQKENI. V was clipped by 3 bases and J by 2 bases, with 8 bases between them. The CDR3 DNA is TGTGCCAGCTCACCCATTCAAACCTACGAGCAGTACTTC. Translated: CASSPIQTYEQYF. Filled out from reference TRBV18 and TRBJ2-7, the complete variable domain reads NAGVMQNPRHLVRRRGQEARLRCSPMKGHSHVYWYRQLPEEGLKFMVYLQKENIIDESGMPKERFSAEFPKEGPSILRIQQVVRGDSAAYFCASSPIQTYEQYFGPGTRLTVT.

The rearrangement uses TRBV7-8 and TRBJ2-3, with 7 bases fitting TRBD2. V was clipped by 2 bases and J by 2 bases; unmatched bases: 10. Per the germline V gene, CDR1 is SGHVS and CDR2 is FQNEAQ. This CDR3 spans 17 amino acids. The CDR3 protein is CASSLWWLAENTDTQYF. The DNA for the CDR3 is TGTGCCAGCAGCTTATGGTGGCTAGCGGAGAACACAGATACGCAGTATTTT.

This chain connects TRBV3-1 (or the pseudogene TRBV3-2) to TRBJ1-5, with 8 bases identical to TRBD1. This CDR3 contains 15 residues. V trimming: 3 bases; J trimming: 9 bases; junction bases outside the gene matches: 10. Germline values: CDR1 LGHDT, CDR2 YNNKEL (reference sequence). Written as DNA, the CDR3 is TGTGCCAGCAGCCAGGCAGGGGGCATGGGCGGGCCCCAGCATTTT. It is translated as CASSQAGGMGGPQHF.

The chain uses TRBV7-2 and TRBJ1-2; D unresolved. V lost 2 bases, J lost 5 bases, and 15 bases lay in between. The CDR3 is made up of 15 amino acids. Per germline, CDR1 SGHTA and CDR2 FQGNSA. CDR3 sequence: CASSLTAANRYGYTF. For the CDR3, the DNA is TGTGCCAGCAGCTTAACAGCCGCCAACCGGTATGGCTACACCTTC. The full variable domain, rest sourced from reference TRBV7-2 and TRBJ1-2, is GAGVSQSPSNKVTEKGKDVELRCDPISGHTALYWYRQSLGQGLEFLIYFQGNSAPDKSGLPSDRFSAERTGGSVSTLTIQRTQQEDSAVYLCASSLTAANRYGYTFGSGTRLTVV.

This clone was detected a few times. V and J are TRBV5-6 and TRBJ1-1; D possibly corresponds to TRBD1 (6 bases). CDR3 length: 14 residues. CDR1 is SGHDT and CDR2 is YYEEEE in the germline V gene. Trimming stripped 6 bases from V and 2 bases from J, with 14 bases between. For the CDR3, the DNA is TGTGCCAGCACTTGGGGGGGCCTTAACACTGAAGCTTTCTTT. The encoded protein is CASTWGGLNTEAFF. Based on the CDR3 plus reference TRBV5-6 and TRBJ1-1, the full variable domain is DAGVTQSPTHLIKTRGQQVTLRCSPKSGHDTVSWYQQALGQGPQFIFQYYEEEERQRGNFPDRFSGHQFPNYSSELNVNALLLGDSALYLCASTWGGLNTEAFFGQGTRLTVV.

Written as DNA, the CDR3 is TGTGCCAGCAGTTACTGGGCGGGAGAGGTGGGCAATGAGCAGTTCTTC. Protein: CASSYWAGEVGNEQFF. The chain joins TRBV6-5 to TRBJ2-1; TRBD2 aligns across 7 bases. CDR3 length: 16 residues. V lost 1 base, J lost 6 bases, and 9 bases stayed unmatched. Germline lookup yields CDR1 MNHEY and CDR2 SVGAGI.

The V call is TRBV7-9, the J call TRBJ2-3, with TRBD2 identical over 7 bases. J lost 9 bases, V lost 1 base, and 13 bases had no gene match. Germline V gene sequence: CDR1 SEHNR, CDR2 FQNEAQ (reference sequence). This CDR3 is built from 16 residues. The DNA for the CDR3 is TGTGCCAGCAGCTTAGGGTCCGGGGGGAGTGGCCGGACGCAGTATTTT. Translated, it gives CASSLGSGGSGRTQYF.

The V call is TRBV24-1, the J call TRBJ2-3; D is unclear. CDR1 and CDR2 from the germline V gene are KGHDR and SFDVKD. The length of the CDR3 is 13 residues. Deletions cut 1 base from V and 5 bases from J, with 6 bases between. The CDR3, as DNA: TGTGCCACCAGTGATTTCGGCGGAGATACGCAGTATTTT. Amino acid sequence: CATSDFGGDTQYF.

The chain links TRBV5-4 to TRBJ1-1; D possibly corresponds to TRBD1 (5 bases). Germline V gene data show CDR1 as SGHNT and CDR2 as YYREEE (reference sequence). The CDR3 runs to 15 residues. V was shortened by 0 bases and J by 10 bases, with 19 bases between the two germline ends. CDR3 region: CASSLGGDGAVVAFF. CDR3 DNA: TGTGCCAGCAGCTTGGGGGGGGACGGGGCCGTGGTAGCTTTCTTT.

This clone has more than one count but fewer than ten. V and J are TRBV20-1 and TRBJ1-6, with TRBD1 matching 9 bases. Unmatched junction bases numbered 10, after V lost 8 bases and J lost 8 bases. Germline V gives CDR1 DFQATT, CDR2 SNEGSKA (reference sequence). The CDR3 has 14 residues. Here the CDR3 DNA reads TGCAGTCCCAGTGGCCGGACAGGGGATTCACCCCTCCACTTT. Translation gives CSPSGRTGDSPLHF.

This clone has a single count. V gene TRBV4-2 combines with J gene TRBJ2-1; a possible D gene is TRBD1 (6 bases). Trimming stripped 0 bases from V and 6 bases from J, with 12 bases between. This CDR3 is built from 15 residues. Germline V gene lookup returns CDR1 LGHNA and CDR2 YNFKEQ. The CDR3 reads CASSQDGKGVNEQFF. CDR3 sequence (DNA): TGTGCCAGCAGCCAAGATGGAAAGGGGGTCAATGAGCAGTTCTTC.

This clone showed up just once. The chain uses TRBV19 and TRBJ1-6; 7 bases map to TRBD1. The germline CDR1 and CDR2 sequences are LNHDA and SQIVND (reference sequence). V lost 5 bases and J lost 5; bases outside the gene matches: 6. The CDR3 is made up of 15 amino acids. The DNA of the CDR3 is TGTGCCAGTAGTTCTTCCGGGACAGATAATTCACCCCTCCACTTT. Translation gives CASSSSGTDNSPLHF. Looking up the rest from reference TRBV19 and TRBJ1-6 gives the full variable domain: DGGITQSPKYLFRKEGQNVTLSCEQNLNHDAMYWYRQDPGQGLRLIYYSQIVNDFQKGDIAEGYSVSREKKESFPLTVTSAQKNPTAFYLCASSSSGTDNSPLHFGNGTRLTVT.

The V and J genes are TRBV19 and TRBJ1-2, with 7 bases fitting TRBD1. The V and J ends lost 4 bases and 7 bases, in that order; junction bases with no gene match: 6. CDR3 length: 13 amino acids. CDR1 LNHDA and CDR2 SQIVND come from the germline V gene (reference sequence). CDR3 residues: CASSSQTGSGYTF. Written as DNA, the CDR3 is TGTGCCAGTAGTAGTCAGACAGGGAGTGGCTACACCTTC.

V and J are TRBV27 and TRBJ1-4, with a possible D match to TRBD1 (5 bases). The CDR3 is 16 residues long. In germline, CDR1 is MNHEY, CDR2 SMNVEV (reference sequence). V was cut by 4 bases and J by 4 bases, with 16 bases left in between. In DNA form, the CDR3 reads TGTGCCAGCAGTTCCGGGCCAGGGTGGGGTAATGAAAAACTGTTTTTT. Protein product: CASSSGPGWGNEKLFF. Combining the CDR3 with reference TRBV27 and TRBJ1-4 gives the whole variable domain EAQVTQNPRYLITVTGKKLTVTCSQNMNHEYMSWYRQDPGLGLRQIYYSMNVEVTDKGDVPEGYKVSRKEKRNFPLILESPSPNQTSLYFCASSSGPGWGNEKLFFGSGTQLSVL.

V gene TRBV4-1 combines with J gene TRBJ2-3; the match to TRBD2 covers 16 bases. The CDR3 has 18 residues. The germline gives CDR1 MGHRA, CDR2 YSYEKL. The trim removed 1 base at V and 5 bases at J, leaving 6 bases unmatched. The CDR3 loop reads CASSQAGLAGGGLDTQYF. In DNA form, the CDR3 reads TGCGCCAGCAGCCAAGCGGGACTAGCGGGAGGGGGTTTAGATACGCAGTATTTT.

The rearrangement joins TRBV5-1 to TRBJ1-5; a possible D gene is TRBD1 (6 bases). Germline V lookup: CDR1 SGHRS, CDR2 YFSETQ. There are 15 residues in the CDR3. Trimming cost V 0 bases and J 3 bases, with 10 bases left between them. In DNA, the CDR3 is TGCGCCAGCAGCTTGGCCGGACAGCCCAATCAGCCCCAGCATTTT. Its protein product is CASSLAGQPNQPQHF.

This chain links TRBV7-2 with TRBJ1-6, with D possibly being TRBD1 (5 bases). CDR1 and CDR2 from the germline V gene are SGHTA and FQGNSA. The V end was cut by 5 bases, the J end by 6 bases, with 11 bases between. CDR3 size: 14 residues. DNA for the CDR3: TGTGCCAGCAGCCTGGCACAGGCTAATTCACCCCTCCACTTT. This codes for CASSLAQANSPLHF.

The chain is built from TRBV7-6 and TRBJ1-2; 7 bases match TRBD1. This CDR3 is 15 amino acids long. CDR1 and CDR2 from the germline V gene are SGHVS and FNYEAQ. V was pared by 1 base and J by 4 bases, with 6 bases of the junction left unmatched. The CDR3 loop reads CASSLGGAGGYGYTF. CDR3 DNA sequence: TGTGCCAGCAGCTTAGGGGGCGCAGGGGGCTATGGCTACACCTTC. The entire variable domain, with the rest obtained from reference TRBV7-6 and TRBJ1-2, is as follows: GAGVSQSPRYKVTKRGQDVALRCDPISGHVSLYWYRQALGQGPEFLTYFNYEAQQDKSGLPNDRFSAERPEGSISTLTIQRTEQRDSAMYRCASSLGGAGGYGYTFGSGTRLTVV.

V is TRBV21-1 and J is TRBJ2-4; the DNA was not compared with TRBD1, the D call given in the table. TRBV21-1 is a documented pseudogene. The CDR3 is 16 amino acids. The CDR3: CASSQGAPAIQGIQYF. In DNA form, the CDR3 reads TGTGCCAGCAGCCAGGGGGCCCCAGCCATCCAAGGCATTCAGTACTTC.